These 5 T cell receptor beta chains share one sample of origin, sequenced in a study of metastatic and nonmetastatic thyroid tumors. Thyroid surgery was preceded by no treatment in any patient. With MiXCR, TCRdb called clones anew from the PCR reads. Of approximately 79,000 clones in the sample, 8.6% were seen once. Sequencing was carried out using blood. The receptors were sampled from a female donor with papillary thyroid cancer or a benign thyroid nodule (not recorded which). Some clones in this sample may be carry-over from other donors' samples.

This clone was found many times. The chain employs TRBV15 and TRBJ2-2; TRBD2 agrees at 8 bases. V lost 3 bases and J lost 3; bases outside the gene matches: 0. CDR1 and CDR2 (germline): LNHNV, YYDKDF (reference sequence). The CDR3 consists of 14 residues. The CDR3 reads CATSRTSDTGELFF. As DNA, the CDR3 is TGTGCCACCAGCAGGACTAGCGACACCGGGGAGCTGTTTTTT.

This clone has ten or more counts. The chain combines TRBV2 with TRBJ2-5; maybe TRBD1 (6 bases). CDR3 length: 13 residues. V gave up 6 bases and J gave up 1 base, with 9 bases separating them. The germline V gene encodes CDR1 SNHLY and CDR2 FYNNEI. CDR3 protein: CASRLDSQETQYF. The CDR3 DNA is TGTGCCAGCAGGCTGGACAGCCAAGAGACCCAGTACTTC.

In its sample, this clone was seen a few times. The chain carries TRBV6-1 and TRBJ1-6; D is perhaps TRBD1 (5 bases). The CDR3 consists of 15 residues. With 1 base removed from V and 7 bases from J, the gap between germline ends came to 11 bases. Per germline, CDR1 MNHNS and CDR2 SASEGT. The CDR3 loop reads CASSEGGVGNSPLHF. CDR3 in DNA: TGTGCCAGCAGTGAAGGGGGCGTGGGGAATTCACCCCTCCACTTT.

This clone has ten or more counts. V gene TRBV28 combines with J gene TRBJ2-1, with TRBD2 matching over 8 bases. There are 16 residues in the CDR3. V trimming: 1 base; J trimming: 5 bases; junction bases outside the gene matches: 7. CDR1 is MDHEN and CDR2 is SYDVKM in the germline V gene. CDR3 amino acids: CASSLSGLAGDNEQFF. As DNA, the CDR3 is TGTGCCAGCAGTTTATCTGGGCTAGCGGGTGACAATGAGCAGTTCTTC.

The table lists this clone with many counts. The V gene is TRBV12-5, the J gene TRBJ1-1; D call uncertain. V lost 3 bases, J lost 0 bases, and 17 bases lay in between. Germline CDR1 LGHNT, CDR2 FRNRAP. The CDR3 is 17 amino acids. CDR3 residues: CASGFIQARGMNTEAFF. CDR3 DNA: TGTGCTAGTGGTTTTATCCAGGCAAGAGGGATGAACACTGAAGCTTTCTTT.